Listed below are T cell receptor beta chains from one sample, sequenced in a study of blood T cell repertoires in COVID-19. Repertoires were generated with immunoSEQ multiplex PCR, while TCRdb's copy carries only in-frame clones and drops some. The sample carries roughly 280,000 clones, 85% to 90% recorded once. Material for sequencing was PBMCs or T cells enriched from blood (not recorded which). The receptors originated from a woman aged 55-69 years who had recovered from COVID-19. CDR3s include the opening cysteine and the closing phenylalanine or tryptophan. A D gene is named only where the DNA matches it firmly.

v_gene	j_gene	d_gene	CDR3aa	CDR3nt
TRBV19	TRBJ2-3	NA	CASSIQGRGDTQYF	TGTGCCAGTAGTATACAGGGGAGGGGAGATACGCAGTATTTT
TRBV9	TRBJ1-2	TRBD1	CASSVTGTGGIIYGYTF	TGTGCCAGCAGCGTGACCGGGACAGGGGGCATTATCTATGGCTACACCTTC
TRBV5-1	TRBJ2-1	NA	CASSEGDPYNEQFF	TGCGCCAGCAGCGAGGGGGACCCCTACAATGAGCAGTTCTTC
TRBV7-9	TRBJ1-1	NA	CASSSPTAMNTEAFF	TGTGCCAGCAGCTCCCCGACAGCAATGAACACTGAAGCTTTCTTT
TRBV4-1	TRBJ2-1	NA	CASSQVGLEQFF	TGCGCCAGCAGCCAAGTTGGGCTTGAGCAGTTCTTC
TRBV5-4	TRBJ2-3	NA	CASLDSGDTQYF	TGTGCCAGCTTGGATAGCGGAGATACGCAGTATTTT
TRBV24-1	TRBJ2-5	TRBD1	CATSGTGQETQYF	TGTGCCACCAGTGGGACAGGGCAAGAGACCCAGTACTTC
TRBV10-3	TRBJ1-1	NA	CAISDSTVYTEAFF	TGTGCCATCAGTGATTCGACAGTATACACTGAAGCTTTCTTT
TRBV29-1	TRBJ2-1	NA	CSVAVYEQFF	TGCAGCGTTGCAGTCTATGAGCAGTTCTTC
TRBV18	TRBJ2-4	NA	CASSQRVLAKNIQYF	TGTGCCAGCTCCCAGCGGGTACTAGCCAAAAACATTCAGTACTTC